This TCR beta chain was recovered during a study of T cells after yellow fever vaccination. Study overall: With SMART-Seq v4 Ultra Low Input, the fractions containing low cell numbers were prepared.

Overall study results and limits: Relatively few clonotypes were ones that appeared in both CD4 and CD8 compartments. Subsequent to the booster, the majority of primary-vaccination clones reappeared (around 96% CD4, 88% CD8).

This clonotype was counted only a few times. As yet, its antigen is unknown. V gave up 0 bases and J gave up 5 bases, with 7 bases separating them. Germline lookup yields CDR1 SGHDN and CDR2 FVKESK. The CDR3 extends over 13 amino acids. Synthesis of TCR cDNA relied on 5'RACE template switching, which attached a universal primer site and UMIs. In TCRdb, the 5' RACE reads were re-called with MiXCR into one record per CDR3 protein. The sample includes 450,000 to 650,000 distinct CDR3 sequences, 13% seen only once; the top ten take roughly 13%. The clonotype was recovered from a young man who received the YFV17D yellow fever vaccine. The sample was PBMCs, taken on the day of the yellow fever booster vaccination. V and J are TRBV14 and TRBJ2-5; D gene unclear. The CDR3 protein is CASSQDIGETQYF. CDR3 nucleotide sequence: TGTGCCAGCAGCCAAGATATCGGGGAGACCCAGTACTTC.